These 30 T cell receptor beta chains came from one sample sequenced in a study of cytomegalovirus exposure and HLA in healthy donors. PCR amplification relied on 60 Vbeta primers (plus 13 Jbeta primers). Clones were read by immunoSEQ multiplex PCR, and TCRdb kept only the in-frame ones, dropping some. Of about 170,000 clones detected, just under 85% appear once; the ten largest clones hold around 5%. Input material: PBMCs. These receptors all come from a girl under 18 in good health and CMV-seropositive.

This rearrangement joins TRBV4-1 to TRBJ1-1; D gene unclear. The ends were cut back, 1 base at V and 10 bases at J, with 16 bases in the middle. The V gene's germline CDR1 is MGHRA and CDR2 YSYEKL. The CDR3 runs 14 residues. CDR3 protein: CASSQVGKAEVAFF. In nucleotides, the CDR3 is TGCGCCAGCAGCCAAGTTGGCAAGGCAGAGGTAGCTTTCTTT.

This rearrangement joins TRBV6-6 to TRBJ1-3, with D possibly TRBD1 on 6 matching bases. CDR1 is MNHNY, CDR2 SVGAGI, per germline (reference sequence). The CDR3 runs 16 residues. V lost 6 bases, J lost 0 bases, and 15 bases lay in between. This CDR3 is CASRPQQGPSGNTIYF. The CDR3, as DNA: TGTGCCAGCAGGCCTCAACAGGGTCCCTCTGGAAACACCATATATTTT.

This chain connects TRBV9 to TRBJ1-2, with 7 bases fitting TRBD1. Germline assignment: CDR1 SGDLS and CDR2 YYNGEE. The CDR3 sequence is 16 residues long. V shed 0 bases, J shed 0 bases, and the junction held 5 bases outside the gene matches. The CDR3 loop is CASSVDQQGTNYGYTF. In DNA, the CDR3 is TGTGCCAGCAGCGTAGACCAACAGGGGACTAACTATGGCTACACCTTC.

J is TRBJ2-5 and V is TRBV25-1, with 8 bases lining up with TRBD1. Trimming cost V 2 bases and J 2 bases; bases outside gene matches: 7. CDR3 length: 16 amino acids. CDR1 is MGHDK and CDR2 is SYGVNS in the germline V gene. CDR3 sequence: CASSEITGGYQETQYF. CDR3 DNA: TGTGCCAGCAGTGAAATAACAGGGGGGTATCAAGAGACCCAGTACTTC.

CDR3 residues: CASSPQGQGEGYTF. The CDR3 bases are TGTGCCAGCTCACCACAGGGACAGGGAGAAGGCTACACCTTC. The rearrangement uses TRBV18 and TRBJ1-2; TRBD1 matches at 9 bases. CDR3 length equals 14 residues. V shed 1 base and J 8 bases; nucleotides not matched to a gene: 5. CDR1 and CDR2 (germline): KGHSH, LQKENI.

The chain recombines TRBV18 with TRBJ2-2; 8 bases are a match to TRBD1. The junction had 7 bases not matched to a gene; V was cut back by 3 bases and J by 7 bases. This CDR3 has 15 residues. Germline values: CDR1 KGHSH, CDR2 LQKENI. CDR3 sequence reads: CASSPRTGSFGELFF. As DNA, the CDR3 is TGTGCCAGCTCACCGAGGACAGGGAGCTTCGGGGAGCTGTTTTTT.

This clone was recorded once. The gene calls are TRBV6-5 and TRBJ1-5, with 9 bases fitting TRBD1. The CDR3 is 14 amino acids. Looked up from germline, CDR1 is MNHEY and CDR2 is SVGAGI. V shed 5 bases and J 1 base; nucleotides not matched to a gene: 0. CDR3 DNA sequence: TGTGCCAGCAGTGGGACAGGGAGCAATCAGCCCCAGCATTTT. Translated: CASSGTGSNQPQHF.

V is TRBV6-6 and J is TRBJ2-1; 7 bases agree with TRBD2. The V and J ends lost 8 bases and 8 bases, in that order; junction bases with no gene match: 6. The CDR3 extends over 12 amino acids. CDR1 and CDR2 from the germline V gene are MNHNY and SVGAGI (reference sequence). The CDR3 loop is CASGGRRDEQFF. DNA of the CDR3: TGTGCCAGCGGCGGGAGAAGGGATGAGCAGTTCTTC.

The V call is TRBV5-3, the J call TRBJ1-4; TRBD1 matches 9 bases. TRBV5-3 is annotated as an ORF whose role is uncertain. The CDR3 spans 16 residues. The V segment lost 3 bases and the J segment 7 bases; nucleotides outside the gene matches: 10. CDR3 sequence reads: CARSSSAGTGREKLFF. For the CDR3, the DNA is TGTGCCAGAAGCTCCTCCGCCGGGACAGGGCGTGAAAAACTGTTTTTT.

The chain is built from TRBV14 and TRBJ2-1; 11 bases match TRBD2. V lost 6 bases to trimming and J lost 4 bases; unmatched junction nucleotides: 5. The CDR3 spans 15 residues. Germline values: CDR1 SGHDN, CDR2 FVKESK. The CDR3 DNA reads as TGTGCCAGCAGACTAGCGGGGGCGAAATACAATGAGCAGTTCTTC. It translates to CASRLAGAKYNEQFF.

This sequence joins TRBV6-9 and TRBJ1-2; the D gene is possibly TRBD1 (6 bases). This CDR3 spans 14 amino acids. The V end was cut by 10 bases, the J end by 5 bases, with 20 bases between. CDR1 is MNHGY, CDR2 SVAAGI, per germline. The CDR3 here is CATQSRSGVYGYTF. The CDR3 DNA follows: TGTGCCACCCAAAGCCGCTCAGGGGTTTATGGCTACACCTTC.

V is TRBV7-8 and J is TRBJ1-1; D unclear. Germline V gene sequence: CDR1 SGHVS, CDR2 FQNEAQ. V lost 2 bases and J lost 4, with 8 bases in between. CDR3 size: 13 residues. The CDR3 loop is CASSLYRVTEAFF. The CDR3 nucleotides read TGTGCCAGCAGCTTATATCGGGTCACTGAAGCTTTCTTT.

The genes are TRBV11-2 and TRBJ1-1; TRBD1 matches at 8 bases. Germline V CDR1 and CDR2: SGHAT, FQNNGV. V trimming: 4 bases; J trimming: 5 bases; junction bases outside the gene matches: 9. CDR3 length equals 15 residues. For the CDR3, the DNA is TGTGCCAGCAGCTCAGACCAGGGGGCTGGTACTGAAGCTTTCTTT. Protein sequence: CASSSDQGAGTEAFF.

This chain's CDR3 is CASSSQTSGGVDEQYF. The CDR3 DNA is TGCGCCAGCAGCTCCCAGACTAGCGGGGGGGTGGACGAGCAGTACTTC. The gene calls are TRBV5-1 and TRBJ2-5; TRBD2 matches at 14 bases. The better agreement between TRBJ2-7 and the DNA end casts doubt on the J call. The CDR3 has 16 residues. Germline loops: CDR1 SGHRS, CDR2 YFSETQ.

The chain carries TRBV6-1 and TRBJ2-3, with 12 nucleotides matching TRBD2. The CDR3 loop spans 15 amino acids. J lost 0 bases, V lost 7 bases, and 2 bases had no gene match. Germline CDR1 MNHNS, CDR2 SASEGT. This CDR3 is CASIGLAGSTDTQYF. CDR3 nucleotide sequence: TGTGCCAGCATCGGACTAGCGGGGAGCACAGATACGCAGTATTTT.

The rearrangement links TRBV19 to TRBJ2-7, with TRBD2 identical over 8 bases. This CDR3 is 15 amino acids long. With 5 bases clipped from V and 2 bases from J, the junction kept 8 bases outside the gene matches. Germline CDR1 reads LNHDA; CDR2 reads SQIVND (reference sequence). In DNA form, the CDR3 reads TGTGCCAGTAGTGCGAGCGGGGGCGACCCCTACGAGCAGTACTTC. Its translation: CASSASGGDPYEQYF.

This clone was counted a few times. The V call is TRBV6-5, the J call TRBJ1-2; D gene uncertain. The germline V and J ends were trimmed by 5 bases and 1 base, with 11 bases remaining between them. Per the germline V gene, CDR1 is MNHEY and CDR2 is SVGAGI. The CDR3 is 14 residues long. CDR3 DNA sequence: TGTGCCAGCAGTGGCGGAGTCTATAACTATGGCTACACCTTC. Translated: CASSGGVYNYGYTF.

The V and J genes are TRBV7-6 and TRBJ1-1, with D hard to call. V dropped 1 base and J dropped 0 bases, with 6 bases sitting between them. This CDR3 is 14 amino acids long. Germline V gene lookup returns CDR1 SGHVS and CDR2 FNYEAQ. The CDR3 DNA reads as TGTGCCAGCAGCTTAGTTCAGATGAACACTGAAGCTTTCTTT. This encodes CASSLVQMNTEAFF.

This clone was recorded only once. The chain uses TRBV9 and TRBJ1-2; the match to TRBD1 covers 7 bases. The V and J ends lost 0 bases and 8 bases, in that order; junction bases with no gene match: 4. This CDR3 spans 13 amino acids. The V gene's germline CDR1 is SGDLS and CDR2 YYNGEE. The chain's CDR3 is CASSVEQGWGYTF. The CDR3 bases are TGTGCCAGCAGCGTAGAACAGGGGTGGGGCTACACCTTC.

This chain joins TRBV19 and TRBJ1-2; 11 bases line up with TRBD1. Germline V CDR1 and CDR2: LNHDA, SQIVND (reference sequence). The V gene end was trimmed by 8 bases and the J gene end by 4 bases; junction bases not matched to a gene: 3. The CDR3 sequence is 13 residues long. The CDR3 loop reads CASGDRGTYGYTF. CDR3 in DNA: TGTGCCAGTGGGGACAGGGGGACCTATGGCTACACCTTC.

The chain carries TRBV18 and TRBJ1-3; D gene ambiguous. Germline V lookup: CDR1 KGHSH, CDR2 LQKENI. The V and J ends lost 1 base and 4 bases respectively, with 8 bases between them. The CDR3 runs 14 residues. As DNA, the CDR3 is TGTGCCAGCTCACCACTGGACTCCGGAAACACCATATATTTT. The encoded protein is CASSPLDSGNTIYF.

The CDR3 is CASSQVAATNTEAFF. As DNA, the CDR3 is TGCGCCAGCAGCCAAGTAGCAGCTACGAACACTGAAGCTTTCTTT. The chain combines TRBV4-1 with TRBJ1-1; D gene unclear. Germline CDR1 reads MGHRA; CDR2 reads YSYEKL. Trimming left V 1 base short and J 1 base short, with 10 bases between. CDR3 length: 15 residues.

This clone showed up just once. This chain joins TRBV13 and TRBJ2-7, with 8 positions matching TRBD1. The germline V gene has CDR1 PRHDT and CDR2 FYEKMQ (reference sequence). The CDR3 has 14 residues. V was pared by 5 bases and J by 4 bases, with 7 bases of the junction left unmatched. CDR3 amino acids: CASSPPDRGYEQYF. Written as DNA, the CDR3 is TGTGCCAGCAGCCCGCCCGACAGGGGATACGAGCAGTACTTC.

V gene TRBV4-1 combines with J gene TRBJ1-6, with unresolved D. CDR1 and CDR2 from the germline V gene are MGHRA and YSYEKL. V lost 0 bases, J lost 2 bases, and 17 bases lay in between. This CDR3 spans 19 amino acids. CDR3 sequence: CASSQEKPRRPPYNSPLHF. CDR3 bases: TGCGCCAGCAGCCAAGAGAAACCGCGCCGTCCCCCCTATAATTCACCCCTCCACTTT.

This chain links TRBV10-3 with TRBJ1-2; 7 bases are shared with TRBD1. The length of the CDR3 is 13 residues. Looked up from germline, CDR1 is ENHRY and CDR2 is SYGVKD. Germline trimming cut 6 bases from V and 3 bases from J; bases unmatched to any gene: 4. The CDR3 spells CAIRGQYDYGYTF. CDR3 bases: TGTGCCATCAGGGGACAGTATGACTATGGCTACACCTTC.

The J gene is TRBJ2-7, the V gene TRBV15; perhaps TRBD1 as D (5 bases). CDR1 and CDR2 from the germline V gene are LNHNV and YYDKDF (reference sequence). V was shortened by 0 bases and J by 8 bases, with 11 bases between the two germline ends. This CDR3 region has 13 residues. Here the CDR3 reads CATSRDIQGQQYF. In DNA, the CDR3 is TGTGCCACCAGCAGAGATATTCAGGGCCAGCAGTACTTC.

V and J are TRBV5-4 and TRBJ2-7, with no clear D. Per the germline V gene, CDR1 is SGHNT and CDR2 is YYREEE (reference sequence). V lost 5 bases, J lost 1 base, and 10 bases lay in between. This CDR3 comprises 13 residues. The CDR3 DNA reads as TGTGCCAGCAGTCGGGTGGGTTCCTACGAGCAGTACTTC. Translated, it gives CASSRVGSYEQYF.

The V and J genes are TRBV11-2 and TRBJ2-4, with D unresolved. Trimming pared 4 bases from V and 0 bases from J, leaving 16 bases between. The CDR3 covers 17 residues. Germline loops: CDR1 SGHAT, CDR2 FQNNGV. The CDR3 sequence: CASSSFPRLLAKNIQYF. DNA of the CDR3: TGTGCCAGCAGCTCATTTCCCAGACTTTTAGCCAAAAACATTCAGTACTTC.

The V and J genes are TRBV5-5 and TRBJ2-7; D possibly corresponds to TRBD1 (6 bases). V lost 3 bases and J lost 4, with 14 bases in between. This CDR3 has 14 amino acids. Germline lookup yields CDR1 SGHKS and CDR2 YYEKEE (reference sequence). The CDR3 region has the DNA TGTGCCAGCAGCTGGTCAGGGGATTCGTACGAGCAGTACTTC. This codes for CASSWSGDSYEQYF.

The chain has TRBV5-1 and TRBJ1-1, with D perhaps matching TRBD1 (5 bases). Trimming took 0 bases from V and 5 from J, leaving 14 bases between them. Germline loops: CDR1 SGHRS, CDR2 YFSETQ. This CDR3 region has 15 residues. The CDR3 region is CASSLGTGGKTEAFF. CDR3 nucleotide sequence: TGCGCCAGCAGCTTGGGGACCGGGGGGAAAACTGAAGCTTTCTTT.